One sample yielded the 17 T cell receptor beta chains listed below, sequenced in a study of T-cell memory formation after mild COVID-19 (dated by TCRdb to the early 2020s). Libraries were built with 5' RACE. The sample was run on an Illumina NovaSeq 6000. TCRdb trimmed public reads at Q25 via fastp, called clones via MiXCR and kept in-frame beta chains. Each record represents a unique CDR3 protein, reported with the most common genes and DNA among its rows. For this sample the table gives about 240,000 distinct CDR3 sequences, of which 9.4% were detected only once. Around a fifth of the sample is held by the ten biggest clonotypes. The material sequenced was PBMCs or a T cell subset sorted from them (not recorded which). These receptors originate from a man between 18 and 29 years old who had mild COVID-19 (a few samples of this study predate the infection). The sample titles of this study are shuffled in the database, so cell type and time point are left out; the donor was told from shared clones.

The chain is built from TRBV28 and TRBJ2-3, with no clear D. Germline V gene lookup returns CDR1 MDHEN and CDR2 SYDVKM. The CDR3 sequence is 14 residues long. Trimming shortened V by 6 bases and J by 4 bases, and 14 bases separated the two germline ends. The DNA for the CDR3 is TGTGCCAGCAGGTTAAGGACCGAGGCAGATACGCAGTATTTT. It is translated as CASRLRTEADTQYF.

Only a few counts were recorded for this clonotype. V usage is TRBV5-1 and J usage is TRBJ2-1; D assignment may be TRBD1 or TRBD2 (5 bases each). Deletions cut 0 bases from V and 7 bases from J, with 17 bases between. CDR1 SGHRS and CDR2 YFSETQ come from the germline V gene. This CDR3 comprises 16 residues. The CDR3 sequence is CASSLAARGQSNEQFF. CDR3 nucleotide sequence: TGCGCCAGCAGCTTGGCCGCACGGGGCCAGTCGAATGAGCAGTTCTTC.

The chain joins TRBV5-1 to TRBJ1-2; TRBD1 matches at 7 bases. The CDR3 covers 14 residues. V shed 2 bases and J 6 bases; nucleotides not matched to a gene: 7. Germline V gene sequence: CDR1 SGHRS, CDR2 YFSETQ. This CDR3 is CASSFTGAENGYTF. In DNA form, the CDR3 reads TGCGCCAGCAGCTTCACAGGGGCGGAGAATGGCTACACCTTC. The variable domain in full, with the rest retrieved from reference TRBV5-1 and TRBJ1-2, is KAGVTQTPRYLIKTRGQQVTLSCSPISGHRSVSWYQQTPGQGLQFLFEYFSETQRNKGNFPGRFSGRQFSNSRSEMNVSTLELGDSALYLCASSFTGAENGYTFGSGTRLTVV.

This clonotype was recorded a few times. The chain is built from TRBV6-5 and TRBJ2-1; TRBD2 matches at 8 bases. The V gene's germline CDR1 is MNHEY and CDR2 SVGAGI. This CDR3 comprises 15 residues. Trimming cost V 2 bases and J 6 bases; bases outside gene matches: 6. This CDR3 reads CASSYQRGFGNEQFF. The CDR3 bases are TGTGCCAGCAGTTACCAGCGGGGGTTTGGCAATGAGCAGTTCTTC.

This clonotype was observed a few times. The rearrangement uses TRBV6-1 and TRBJ1-5; weak D call: TRBD1 (6 bases). This CDR3 region has 16 residues. CDR1 is MNHNS and CDR2 is SASEGT in the germline V gene. The ends were cut back, 4 bases at V and 3 bases at J, with 16 bases in the middle. For the CDR3, the DNA is TGTGCCAGCAGTGGAACAGGGTCACATATCAATCAGCCCCAGCATTTT. Translating it yields CASSGTGSHINQPQHF.

This clonotype was picked up a small number of times. The chain is built from TRBV9 and TRBJ1-2; D remains unclear. Looked up from germline, CDR1 is SGDLS and CDR2 is YYNGEE. The CDR3 is made up of 12 amino acids. The V gene lost 6 bases and the J gene lost 3 bases, with 9 bases spanning the gap. The CDR3 DNA reads as TGTGCCAGCAATTCAGGTGACTATGGCTACACCTTC. It specifies CASNSGDYGYTF.

V and J are TRBV6-2 or TRBV6-3 and TRBJ2-7, with TRBD1 matching over 7 bases. The CDR3 length is 14 residues. Germline CDR1 and CDR2: MNHEY and SVGEGT. Trimming took 10 bases from V and 1 from J; bases not matched to a gene: 10. CDR3 sequence: CATMNPTGSYEQYV. CDR3 nucleotides: TGTGCCACCATGAACCCGACAGGGTCCTACGAGCAGTACGTC.

The J gene is TRBJ1-4, the V gene TRBV28; D is undetermined. The germline V gene has CDR1 MDHEN and CDR2 SYDVKM. Trimming took 3 bases from V and 6 from J, leaving 8 bases between them. The CDR3 contains 13 residues. The CDR3 loop is CASSFPRDEKLFF. The DNA of the CDR3 is TGTGCCAGCAGTTTTCCGAGGGATGAAAAACTGTTTTTT.

J is TRBJ2-5 and V is TRBV7-3; D remains unclear. V dropped 5 bases and J dropped 9 bases, with 13 bases sitting between them. Germline CDR1 reads SGHTA; CDR2 reads FQGTGA. CDR3 length: 12 amino acids. The CDR3 region is CASSPVPGPQYF. The CDR3 region has the DNA TGTGCCAGCAGCCCCGTACCAGGCCCCCAGTACTTC.

This clonotype was recorded many times. CDR3 nucleotides: TGTGCCAGCAGTACAGGGACGCACCCCACAGATACGCAGTATTTT. Translating it yields CASSTGTHPTDTQYF. This rearrangement joins TRBV7-2 to TRBJ2-3, with a weak D call TRBD1 (6 bases). The V gene's germline CDR1 is SGHTA and CDR2 FQGNSA. The CDR3 totals 15 residues. Trimming took off 6 bases at V and 2 bases at J, with 15 bases between the two ends.

This clonotype occurred a few times. This chain uses TRBV7-3 with TRBJ1-1; 8 bases line up with TRBD1. This CDR3 contains 13 residues. Per germline, CDR1 SGHTA and CDR2 FQGTGA. V was pared by 2 bases and J by 11 bases, with 7 bases of the junction left unmatched. The CDR3 loop reads CASSLGQGAMAFF. CDR3 DNA: TGTGCCAGCAGCTTAGGGCAGGGGGCGATGGCTTTCTTT.

In this sample, this clonotype turned up a few times. A much more abundant neighbour one base away suggests this may be a read error. The CDR3 DNA is TGTGCCAGCAGGGGTGAAAAACTGTTTTTT. Its protein product is CASRGEKLFF. The chain combines TRBV3-1 with TRBJ1-4; no clear D. CDR1 and CDR2 (germline): LGHDT, YNNKEL (reference sequence). The CDR3 loop spans 10 amino acids. The ends were cut back, 6 bases at V and 7 bases at J, with 3 bases in the middle.

For this clonotype: A read error may explain this, as a much larger clone is one base away. This rearrangement joins TRBV4-3 to TRBJ2-2, with 10 nucleotides matching TRBD2. Germline assignment: CDR1 LGHNA and CDR2 YSLEER. The CDR3 is 17 amino acids. The CDR3 coding sequence is TGCTCCAGCAGCCGCGTTACTAGCGGGGACGACACCGGGGAGCTGTTTTTT. Translation: CSSSRVTSGDDTGELFF.

This clonotype was detected a few times. V and J are TRBV5-1 and TRBJ1-2, with D perhaps TRBD1 (5 bases). Germline CDR1 SGHRS, CDR2 YFSETQ. Trimming left V 4 bases short and J 4 bases short, with 14 bases between. CDR3 length: 14 residues. The DNA of the CDR3 is TGCGCCAGCAGCCCAGAGGGACCCCTCTATGGCTACACCTTC. As protein: CASSPEGPLYGYTF.

This clonotype came up a few times. The gene calls are TRBV7-2 and TRBJ2-3, with 9 bases aligning to TRBD2. Germline V CDR1 and CDR2: SGHTA, FQGNSA. The CDR3 is 14 amino acids. V lost 6 bases and J lost 2; bases outside the gene matches: 3. CDR3 in amino acids: CASRRGGSTDTQYF. The CDR3 DNA sequence: TGTGCCAGCAGGCGGGGGGGTTCCACAGATACGCAGTATTTT.

A few counts support this clonotype. V and J are TRBV12-3 or TRBV12-4 and TRBJ2-2; 7 nucleotides line up with TRBD1. The CDR3 is 16 amino acids. Unmatched junction bases numbered 14, after V lost 6 bases and J lost 7 bases. CDR3 sequence: CASRGYRGSYGGELFF. The CDR3 DNA reads TGTGCCAGCAGGGGATACAGGGGTTCTTACGGCGGGGAGCTGTTTTTT.

The CDR3 region is CASSPNTEAFF. The CDR3 DNA sequence: TGTGCCAGCTCACCAAACACTGAAGCTTTCTTT. The chain joins TRBV18 to TRBJ1-1; D uncertain. CDR1 is KGHSH and CDR2 is LQKENI in the germline V gene. V was clipped by 2 bases and J by 2 bases, with 0 bases between them. The CDR3 has 11 residues.